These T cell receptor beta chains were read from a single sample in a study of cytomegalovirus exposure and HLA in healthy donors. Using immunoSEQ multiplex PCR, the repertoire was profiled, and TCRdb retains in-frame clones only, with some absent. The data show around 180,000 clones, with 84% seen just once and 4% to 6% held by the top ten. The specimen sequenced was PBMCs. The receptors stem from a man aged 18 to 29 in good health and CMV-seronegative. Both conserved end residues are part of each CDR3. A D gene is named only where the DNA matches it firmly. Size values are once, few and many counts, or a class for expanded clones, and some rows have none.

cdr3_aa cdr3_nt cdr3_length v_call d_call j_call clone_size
CASSDTGRYEQYF TGTGCCAGCAGTGATACAGGGCGGTACGAGCAGTACTTC 13 TRBV25-1 . TRBJ2-7 once
CASNPGLAQETQYF TGTGCCAGCAATCCGGGACTAGCCCAAGAGACCCAGTACTTC 14 TRBV2 TRBD2 TRBJ2-5 .
CASSSRDRDTGELFF TGTGCCAGCAGCAGCCGGGACAGAGACACCGGGGAGCTGTTTTTT 15 TRBV7-8 TRBD1 TRBJ2-2 .
CASSEFRGGYEKLFF TGTGCCAGCAGTGAATTTCGGGGAGGCTACGAAAAACTGTTTTTT 15 TRBV25-1 . TRBJ1-4 .
CASRGLLDTQYF TGTGCCAGCAGGGGGCTACTAGATACGCAGTATTTT 12 TRBV2 . TRBJ2-3 once
CASSPSAGRGTDEQFF TGTGCCAGCAGCCCCTCGGCGGGCAGGGGGACTGATGAGCAGTTCTTC 16 TRBV28 . TRBJ2-1 .
CASRDGLNEKLFF TGTGCCAGCAGGGACGGACTTAATGAAAAACTGTTTTTT 13 TRBV6-1 . TRBJ1-4 .
CASSLELDRGWHPYGYTF TGTGCCAGCAGCTTGGAACTTGACAGGGGTTGGCACCCTTATGGCTACACCTTC 18 TRBV5-8 TRBD1 TRBJ1-2 .
CASSLSGNTEAFF TGTGCCAGCAGCTTATCGGGGAACACTGAAGCTTTCTTT 13 TRBV7-3 . TRBJ1-1 .
CASRVSATGTSSYEQYF TGCGCCAGCAGAGTATCCGCGACCGGGACTAGTTCCTACGAGCAGTACTTC 17 TRBV5-1 TRBD2 TRBJ2-7 .
CASANRDFDEQYF TGTGCCAGCGCTAACCGGGACTTCGACGAGCAGTACTTC 13 TRBV10-3 . TRBJ2-7 .
CSVDLPWTGTHNEQFF TGCAGCGTTGACCTCCCCTGGACAGGGACCCACAATGAGCAGTTCTTC 16 TRBV29-1 TRBD1 TRBJ2-1 once
CAGRGIYEQYF TGTGCCGGACGGGGGATCTACGAGCAGTACTTC 11 TRBV30 . TRBJ2-7 .
CASSLGGMGYTF TGTGCCAGCAGCTTAGGAGGAATGGGCTACACCTTC 12 TRBV11-3 . TRBJ1-2 .
CASSDGSNTGELFF TGTGCCAGCAGCGACGGGTCGAACACCGGGGAGCTGTTTTTT 14 TRBV9 . TRBJ2-2 .
CASSPTDRFGEKLFF TGTGCCAGCAGCCCCACAGACAGGTTTGGTGAAAAACTGTTTTTT 15 TRBV7-9 . TRBJ1-4 .
CASRGLHALFEQYF TGTGCCAGCAGAGGACTCCACGCCCTCTTCGAGCAGTACTTC 14 TRBV2 . TRBJ2-7 .
CASSSHLASYEQYF TGTGCCAGCAGTTCCCATTTAGCCTCCTACGAGCAGTACTTC 14 TRBV27 . TRBJ2-7 few
CASSILQDTGELFF TGTGCCAGCAGTATCTTACAGGACACCGGGGAGCTGTTTTTT 14 TRBV2 . TRBJ2-2 .
CASSPRTSGGAANTGELFF TGTGCCAGCAGCCCCCGGACTAGCGGGGGTGCAGCGAACACCGGGGAGCTGTTTTTT 19 TRBV4-2 TRBD2 TRBJ2-2 .
CASSILESDTQYF TGTGCCAGCAGCATTTTGGAGTCTGATACGCAGTATTTT 13 TRBV28 . TRBJ2-3 once
CASSFERGEQYF TGCGCCAGCAGCTTCGAACGCGGCGAGCAGTACTTC 12 TRBV5-1 . TRBJ2-7 once
CASSEAPGSTSYEQYF TGTGCCAGCAGTGAAGCCCCCGGGAGTACCTCCTACGAGCAGTACTTC 16 TRBV6-1 . TRBJ2-7 .
CASSDPYTGELFF TGTGCCAGCAGTGATCCTTATACCGGGGAGCTGTTTTTT 13 TRBV6-1 . TRBJ2-2 .
CASSTSLLAGGSIREQFF TGCGCCAGCAGCACTTCGCTGCTAGCGGGAGGGTCAATAAGGGAGCAGTTCTTC 18 TRBV4-3 TRBD2 TRBJ2-1 .
CASSGGGGGIKKLFF TGTGCCAGCAGTGGGGGAGGGGGGGGAATCAAAAAACTGTTTTTT 15 TRBV6-5 . TRBJ1-4 once
CASSSMDRTEQYF TGTGCCAGCAGCTCCATGGACAGGACCGAGCAGTACTTC 13 TRBV7-2 TRBD1 TRBJ2-7 once
CSVVSASATNEKLFF TGCAGCGTTGTCTCCGCTTCAGCAACTAATGAAAAACTGTTTTTT 15 TRBV29-1 . TRBJ1-4 once
CASRVGMDRSNEQYF TGTGCCAGCAGAGTAGGGATGGACAGGTCAAACGAGCAGTACTTC 15 TRBV6-5 TRBD1 TRBJ2-7 .
CASAPGLGNYGYTF TGTGCCAGCGCCCCGGGACTCGGTAACTATGGCTACACCTTC 14 TRBV19 . TRBJ1-2 few
CASSEEGQGVYEQYF TGCGCCAGCAGCGAAGAGGGACAGGGGGTCTACGAGCAGTACTTC 15 TRBV5-1 TRBD1 TRBJ2-7 once
CASSQVFYTEAFF TGCGCCAGCAGCCAAGTATTTTACACTGAAGCTTTCTTT 13 TRBV4-3 . TRBJ1-1 few
CASGLVQGQGKREQYF TGTGCTAGTGGTTTGGTACAGGGACAGGGTAAGAGGGAGCAGTACTTC 16 TRBV12-5 TRBD1 TRBJ2-7 .
CASSLAGDTQYF TGTGCCAGCAGTTTAGCGGGAGATACGCAGTATTTT 12 TRBV27 . TRBJ2-3 .
CASSLPGLTAPNYGYTF TGTGCCAGCAGCTTGCCAGGCTTGACAGCCCCTAACTATGGCTACACCTTC 17 TRBV7-2 . TRBJ1-2 .
CASSKKADSKLTDTQYF TGTGCCAGCAGCAAAAAGGCGGACTCAAAACTCACAGATACGCAGTATTTT 17 TRBV21-1 . TRBJ2-3 few
CASSQGRGATYEQYF TGTGCCAGCAGCCAGGGGCGGGGTGCAACCTACGAGCAGTACTTC 15 TRBV4-2 . TRBJ2-7 .
CASSRDRAGEQYF TGTGCCAGCAGCCGGGACAGGGCCGGCGAGCAGTACTTC 13 TRBV7-2 TRBD1 TRBJ2-7 .
CASSIQGIWNIQYF TGTGCCAGCAGTATACAGGGGATTTGGAACATTCAGTACTTC 14 TRBV6-1 TRBD1 TRBJ2-4 .
CASSGKPKETQYF TGTGCCAGCTCGGGTAAACCTAAAGAGACCCAGTACTTC 13 TRBV7-9 . TRBJ2-5 .
CASSIGYGQGEETQYF TGTGCCAGTAGTATAGGCTACGGACAGGGGGAAGAGACCCAGTACTTC 16 TRBV19 TRBD1 TRBJ2-5 .
CASSYDTGGNYEQYF TGTGCCAGCAGTTACGACACAGGGGGGAATTACGAGCAGTACTTC 15 TRBV6-5 TRBD1 TRBJ2-7 .